The 2 T cell receptor beta chains below were found in one sample sequenced in a study of T cells expressing NK-cell markers. TCRdb reprocessed the 5' RACE reads, with one entry per CDR3 protein and no DNA. The sample table sets out 300,000 to 500,000 distinct CDR3 sequences. Input material: blood T cells: a sorted CD56 or NKG2C T cell subset, CD4+ or CD8+ T cells, or bulk PBMC T cells (not recorded which). The receptor source for this set is a woman aged 45-65 years in good health.

The chain's CDR3 is CSARVGGHRYNEQFF. The chain has TRBV20-1 and TRBJ2-1; TCRdb proposes TRBD1, but this gene call is untestable without DNA. Germline V gives CDR1 DFQATT, CDR2 SNEGSKA (reference sequence). The CDR3 covers 15 residues.

This chain links TRBV12-3 or TRBV12-4 with TRBJ2-7; TCRdb names TRBD1, which stays unverified in the absence of DNA. The CDR3 covers 13 residues. The chain's CDR3 is CASSGTDSYEQYF.